This section outlines one TCR beta chain sequence together with its context. This entry comes from a study of Ad26.COV2.S vaccination and SARS-CoV-2 variants. This sample's treatment: 15 to 20 received Ad26.COV2.S at low or high dose, single or two shots; 5 received placebo; per-sample allocation not given. The samples were gathered on day 63 after the first injection of vaccine or placebo. The germline CDR1 and CDR2 sequences are KGHSH and LQKENI. This CDR3 contains 15 residues. V lost 0 bases and J lost 6, with 11 bases in between. The repertoire was sequenced with immunoSEQ multiplex PCR; TCRdb's copy has only in-frame clones and lacks some. The table has about 680,000 clones, roughly 90% seen once; the top ten hold over 1.3%.

The V gene is TRBV18, the J gene TRBJ2-2; no definite D call. The sequenced sample was peripheral blood, obtained in a trial of Ad26.COV2.S vaccine versus placebo. The TCR comes from a person aged 18-60 years who received the Ad26.COV2.S COVID-19 vaccine or a placebo. The CDR3 coding sequence is TGTGCCAGCTCACCACCGGGTAGGGCCGCCGGGGAGCTGTTTTTT. Translating it yields CASSPPGRAAGELFF.